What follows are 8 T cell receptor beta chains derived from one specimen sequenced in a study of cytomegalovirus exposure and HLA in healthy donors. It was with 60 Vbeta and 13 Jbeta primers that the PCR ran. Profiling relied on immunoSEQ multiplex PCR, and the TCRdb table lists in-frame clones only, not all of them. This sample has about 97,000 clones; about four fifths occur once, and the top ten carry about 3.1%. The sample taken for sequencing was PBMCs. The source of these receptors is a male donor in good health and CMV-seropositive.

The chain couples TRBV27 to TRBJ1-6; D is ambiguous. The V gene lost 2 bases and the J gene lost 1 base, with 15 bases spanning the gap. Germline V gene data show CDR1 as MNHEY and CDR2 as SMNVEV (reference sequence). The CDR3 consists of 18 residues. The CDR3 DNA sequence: TGTGCCAGCAGTTTACGAGCACCGGGTCTGTCCTATAATTCACCCCTCCACTTT. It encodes CASSLRAPGLSYNSPLHF.

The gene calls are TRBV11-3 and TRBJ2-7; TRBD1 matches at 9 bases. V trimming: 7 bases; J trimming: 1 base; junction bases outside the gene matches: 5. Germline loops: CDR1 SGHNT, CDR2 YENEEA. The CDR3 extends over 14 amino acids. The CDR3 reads CASTRGQGSYEQYF. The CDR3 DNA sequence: TGTGCCAGCACGAGGGGACAGGGTTCCTACGAGCAGTACTTC.

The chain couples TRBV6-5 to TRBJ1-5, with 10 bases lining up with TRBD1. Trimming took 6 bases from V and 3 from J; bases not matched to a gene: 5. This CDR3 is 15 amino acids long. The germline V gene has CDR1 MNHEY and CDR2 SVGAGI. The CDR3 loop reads CASRSGTGANQPQHF. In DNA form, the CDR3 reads TGTGCCAGCAGGTCCGGGACAGGGGCCAATCAGCCCCAGCATTTT.

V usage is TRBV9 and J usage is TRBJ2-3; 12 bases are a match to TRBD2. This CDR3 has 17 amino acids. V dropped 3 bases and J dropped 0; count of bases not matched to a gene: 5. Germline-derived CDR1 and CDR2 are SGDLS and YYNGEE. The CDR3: CASSGLAGASSTDTQYF. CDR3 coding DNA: TGTGCCAGCAGCGGACTAGCGGGGGCATCTAGCACAGATACGCAGTATTTT.

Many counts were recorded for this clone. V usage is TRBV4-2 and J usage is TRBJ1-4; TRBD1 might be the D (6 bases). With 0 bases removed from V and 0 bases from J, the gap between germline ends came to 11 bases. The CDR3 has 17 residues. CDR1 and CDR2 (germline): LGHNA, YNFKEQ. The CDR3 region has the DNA TGTGCCAGCAGCCAAGATAAGGGGGGGGCAACTAATGAAAAACTGTTTTTT. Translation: CASSQDKGGATNEKLFF.

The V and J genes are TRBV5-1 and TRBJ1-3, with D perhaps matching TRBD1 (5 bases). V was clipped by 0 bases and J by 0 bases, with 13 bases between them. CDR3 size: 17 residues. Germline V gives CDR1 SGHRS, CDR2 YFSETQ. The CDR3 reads CASSLAGDTFSGNTIYF. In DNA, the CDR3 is TGCGCCAGCAGCTTGGCGGGGGATACCTTCTCTGGAAACACCATATATTTT.

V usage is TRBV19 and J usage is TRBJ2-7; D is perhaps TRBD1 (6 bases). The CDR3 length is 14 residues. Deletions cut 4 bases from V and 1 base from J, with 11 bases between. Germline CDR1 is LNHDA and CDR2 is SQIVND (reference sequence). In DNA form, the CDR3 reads TGTGCCAGTAGTAAGTTCAGGGGATCCTACGAGCAGTACTTC. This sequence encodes CASSKFRGSYEQYF.

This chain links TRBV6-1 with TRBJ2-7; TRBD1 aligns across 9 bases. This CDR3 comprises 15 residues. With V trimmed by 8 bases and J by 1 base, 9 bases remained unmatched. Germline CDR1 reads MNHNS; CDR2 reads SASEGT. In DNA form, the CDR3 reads TGTGCCAGCGGGGACCCCGGGACAGGGTCCTACGAGCAGTACTTC. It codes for CASGDPGTGSYEQYF.